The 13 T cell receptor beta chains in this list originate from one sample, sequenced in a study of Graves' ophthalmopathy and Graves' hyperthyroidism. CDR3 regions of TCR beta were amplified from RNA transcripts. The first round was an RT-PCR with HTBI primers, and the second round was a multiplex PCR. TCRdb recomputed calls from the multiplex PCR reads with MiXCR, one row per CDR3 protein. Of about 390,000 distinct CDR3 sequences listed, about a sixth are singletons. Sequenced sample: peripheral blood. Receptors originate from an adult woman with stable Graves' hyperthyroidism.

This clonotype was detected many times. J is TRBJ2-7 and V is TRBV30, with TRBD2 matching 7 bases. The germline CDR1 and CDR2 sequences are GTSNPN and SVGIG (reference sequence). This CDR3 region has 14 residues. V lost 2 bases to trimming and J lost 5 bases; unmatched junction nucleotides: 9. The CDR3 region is CAWSFGGSVHEQYF. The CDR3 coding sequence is TGTGCCTGGAGTTTTGGCGGGAGCGTCCACGAGCAGTACTTC.

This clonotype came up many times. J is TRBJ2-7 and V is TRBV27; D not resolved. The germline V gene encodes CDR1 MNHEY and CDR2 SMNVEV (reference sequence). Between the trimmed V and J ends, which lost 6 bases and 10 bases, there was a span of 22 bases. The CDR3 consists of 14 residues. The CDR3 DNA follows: TGTGCCAGCAGCCCGCTTACGTCCCGAGCCGCACAGTACTTC. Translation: CASSPLTSRAAQYF.

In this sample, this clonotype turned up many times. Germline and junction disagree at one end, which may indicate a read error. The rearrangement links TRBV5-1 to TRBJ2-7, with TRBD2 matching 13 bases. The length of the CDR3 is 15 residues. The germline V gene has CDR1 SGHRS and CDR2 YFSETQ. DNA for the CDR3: TGTGCCAGCAGCGAGGGACTAGCGGGACCCTACGAGCAGTACTTC. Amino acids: CASSEGLAGPYEQYF. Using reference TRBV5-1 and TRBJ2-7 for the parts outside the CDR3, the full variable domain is KAGVTQTPRYLIKTRGQQVTLSCSPISGHRSVSWYQQTPGQGLQFLFEYFSETQRNKGNFPGRFSGRQFSNSRSEMNVSTLELGDSALYLCASSEGLAGPYEQYFGPGTRLTVT.

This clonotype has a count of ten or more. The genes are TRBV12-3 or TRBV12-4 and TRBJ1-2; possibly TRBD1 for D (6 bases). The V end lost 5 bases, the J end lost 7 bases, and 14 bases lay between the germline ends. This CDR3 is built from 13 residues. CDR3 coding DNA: TGTGCCAGCAGTCCCAACGGGGGGCTTGGCTACACCTTC. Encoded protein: CASSPNGGLGYTF.

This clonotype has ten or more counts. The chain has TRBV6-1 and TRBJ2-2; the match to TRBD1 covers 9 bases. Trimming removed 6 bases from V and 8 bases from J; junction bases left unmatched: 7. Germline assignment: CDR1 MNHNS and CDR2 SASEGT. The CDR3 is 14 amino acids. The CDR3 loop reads CASREGQGTGELFF. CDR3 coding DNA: TGTGCCAGCAGGGAGGGACAGGGAACTGGGGAGCTGTTTTTT.

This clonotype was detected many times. The CDR3 is CASSLMSSGSYEQYF. In DNA form, the CDR3 reads TGTGCCAGCAGCTTAATGTCTAGCGGGAGCTACGAGCAGTACTTC. The rearrangement joins TRBV7-9 to TRBJ2-7; 10 bases are shared with TRBD2. After removal of 2 bases from V and 3 bases from J, the junction contained 4 bases not matched to a gene. The CDR3 length is 15 residues. The germline V gene encodes CDR1 SEHNR and CDR2 FQNEAQ (reference sequence).

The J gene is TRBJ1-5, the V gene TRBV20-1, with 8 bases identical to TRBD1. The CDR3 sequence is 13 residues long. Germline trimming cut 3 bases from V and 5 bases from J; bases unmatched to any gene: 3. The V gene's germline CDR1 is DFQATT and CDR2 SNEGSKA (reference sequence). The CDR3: CSARVDRDQPQHF. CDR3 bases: TGCAGTGCTAGGGTGGACAGGGATCAGCCCCAGCATTTT.

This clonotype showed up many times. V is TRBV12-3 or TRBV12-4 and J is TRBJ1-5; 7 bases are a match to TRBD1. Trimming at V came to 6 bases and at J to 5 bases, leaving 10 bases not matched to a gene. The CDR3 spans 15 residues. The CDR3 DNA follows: TGTGCCAGCAGGCAGGGGGACCATCCTTATCAGCCCCAGCATTTT. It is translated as CASRQGDHPYQPQHF.

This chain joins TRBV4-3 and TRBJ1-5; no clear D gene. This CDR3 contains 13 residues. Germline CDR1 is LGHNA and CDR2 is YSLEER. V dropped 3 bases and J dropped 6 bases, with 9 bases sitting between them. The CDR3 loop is CASSHGSGQPQHF. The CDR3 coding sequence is TGCGCCAGCAGCCACGGGTCGGGTCAGCCCCAGCATTTT.

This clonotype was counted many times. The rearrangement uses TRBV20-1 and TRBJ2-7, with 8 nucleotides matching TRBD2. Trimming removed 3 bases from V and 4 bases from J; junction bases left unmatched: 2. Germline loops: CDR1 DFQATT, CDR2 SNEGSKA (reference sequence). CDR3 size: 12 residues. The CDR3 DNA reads TGCAGTGCTAGGGGACTAGTGTACGAGCAGTACTTC. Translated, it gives CSARGLVYEQYF.

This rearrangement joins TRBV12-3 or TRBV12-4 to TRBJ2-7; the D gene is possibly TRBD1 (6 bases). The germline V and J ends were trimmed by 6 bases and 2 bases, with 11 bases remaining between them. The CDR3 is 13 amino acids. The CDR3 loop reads CASRTTGTYEQYF. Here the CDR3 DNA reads TGTGCCAGCAGAACAACAGGGACCTACGAGCAGTACTTC.

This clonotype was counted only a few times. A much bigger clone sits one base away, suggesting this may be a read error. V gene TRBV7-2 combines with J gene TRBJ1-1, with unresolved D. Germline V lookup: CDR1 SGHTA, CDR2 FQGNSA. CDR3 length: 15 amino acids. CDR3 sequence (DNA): TGTGCCAGCAGCTTACACCGGGGTCCGAACACTGAAGCTTGCTTT. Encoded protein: CASSLHRGPNTEACF.

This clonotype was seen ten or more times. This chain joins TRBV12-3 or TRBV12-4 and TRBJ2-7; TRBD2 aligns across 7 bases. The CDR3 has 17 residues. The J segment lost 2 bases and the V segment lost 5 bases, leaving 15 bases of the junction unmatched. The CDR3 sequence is CASSLLRSHGRPYEQYF. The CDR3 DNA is TGTGCCAGCAGTCTACTACGAAGTCACGGGAGGCCCTACGAGCAGTACTTC.